The 28 T cell receptor beta chains reported below all come from one sample, sequenced in a study of beta chain features in type 1 diabetes. The sequenced template was cDNA made from the entire isolated RNA. Method: immunoSEQ multiplex PCR; TCRdb's copy keeps in-frame clones and lacks some. This sample has about 210,000 clones, with about a tenth found just once. The source material was central memory CD4+ T cells from blood. The origin of the receptors is a young man in good health.

This clone was detected a few times. The chain combines TRBV20-1 with TRBJ1-4; TRBD1 is a possible D gene (6 bases). This CDR3 spans 11 amino acids. In germline, CDR1 is DFQATT, CDR2 SNEGSKA (reference sequence). V was clipped by 5 bases and J by 7 bases, with 8 bases between them. The CDR3 spells CSAYRAEKLFF. CDR3 bases: TGCAGTGCTTACAGGGCTGAAAAACTGTTTTTT.

The V gene is TRBV6-5, the J gene TRBJ2-1, with 12 bases fitting TRBD2. V trimming: 6 bases; J trimming: 8 bases; junction bases outside the gene matches: 8. CDR1 and CDR2 from the germline V gene are MNHEY and SVGAGI. The CDR3 covers 15 residues. The CDR3 sequence is CASRILAGGGDEQFF. DNA for the CDR3: TGTGCCAGCAGGATACTAGCGGGAGGCGGCGATGAGCAGTTCTTC.

The J gene is TRBJ2-7, the V gene TRBV30, with 9 bases lining up with TRBD2. The trim removed 0 bases at V and 3 bases at J, leaving 9 bases unmatched. Germline V lookup: CDR1 GTSNPN, CDR2 SVGIG (reference sequence). CDR3 length: 16 amino acids. The CDR3 loop reads CAWSVPRLAEYYEQYF. The DNA of the CDR3 is TGTGCCTGGAGTGTCCCCCGACTAGCGGAATACTACGAGCAGTACTTC. Looking up the rest from reference TRBV30 and TRBJ2-7 gives the full variable domain: SQTIHQWPATLVQPVGSPLSLECTVEGTSNPNLYWYRQAAGRGLQLLFYSVGIGQISSEVPQNLSASRPQDRQFILSSKKLLLSDSGFYLCAWSVPRLAEYYEQYFGPGTRLTVT.

This chain connects TRBV7-9 to TRBJ2-2, with D possibly being TRBD2 (6 bases). The V gene lost 4 bases and the J gene lost 9 bases, with 21 bases spanning the gap. The CDR3 spans 16 residues. Germline V lookup: CDR1 SEHNR, CDR2 FQNEAQ (reference sequence). The chain's CDR3 is CASSSPGGIGLRELFF. The CDR3 region has the DNA TGTGCCAGCAGCTCCCCTGGCGGGATCGGCTTGAGGGAGCTGTTTTTT. Drawing the rest from reference TRBV7-9 and TRBJ2-2, the complete variable domain is DTGVSQNPRHKITKRGQNVTFRCDPISEHNRLYWYRQTLGQGPEFLTYFQNEAQLEKSRLLSDRFSAERPKGSFSTLEIQRTEQGDSAMYLCASSSPGGIGLRELFFGEGSRLTVL.

This clone appeared once. The chain couples TRBV4-2 to TRBJ2-3, with 7 nucleotides matching TRBD2. This CDR3 spans 16 amino acids. The trim removed 4 bases at V and 0 bases at J, leaving 7 bases unmatched. Germline CDR1 LGHNA, CDR2 YNFKEQ. The CDR3 DNA sequence: TGTGCCAGCAGCCGGACTAGTTTCCCTAGCACAGATACGCAGTATTTT. Protein sequence: CASSRTSFPSTDTQYF.

This clone was counted only a few times. V gene TRBV18 combines with J gene TRBJ1-3, with a tentative D call TRBD1 (5 bases). Trimming removed 6 bases from V and 0 bases from J, with 12 bases in between. In germline, CDR1 is KGHSH, CDR2 LQKENI. The CDR3 sequence is 15 residues long. CDR3 sequence: CASSSGGSSGNTIYF. In DNA form, the CDR3 reads TGTGCCAGCTCCAGCGGGGGGAGCTCTGGAAACACCATATATTTT.

The rearrangement links TRBV7-6 to TRBJ2-3, with TRBD1 as a possible D gene (5 bases). Germline V CDR1 and CDR2: SGHVS, FNYEAQ. The CDR3 runs 12 residues. V gave up 3 bases and J gave up 4 bases, with 5 bases separating them. The chain's CDR3 is CASSLTADTQYF. The CDR3 nucleotides are TGTGCCAGCAGCTTGACAGCAGATACGCAGTATTTT.

This clone has a count of ten or more. The chain employs TRBV11-2 and TRBJ2-7, with 7 bases identical to TRBD2. This CDR3 comprises 15 residues. Trimming cost V 5 bases and J 3 bases; bases outside gene matches: 10. The germline V gene has CDR1 SGHAT and CDR2 FQNNGV. Here the CDR3 reads CASSPVIGRNYEQYF. CDR3 bases: TGTGCCAGCAGCCCCGTTATCGGGAGGAACTACGAGCAGTACTTC.

This clone appeared a few times. The chain is built from TRBV28 and TRBJ2-5; D unclear. The V gene's germline CDR1 is MDHEN and CDR2 SYDVKM. The CDR3 length is 11 residues. Trimming left V 7 bases short and J 5 bases short, with 8 bases between. The DNA of the CDR3 is TGTGCCAGCACCTCTCGGGAGACCCAGTACTTC. It specifies CASTSRETQYF.

The V gene is TRBV7-6, the J gene TRBJ2-7; D is possibly TRBD2 (6 bases). CDR1 is SGHVS and CDR2 is FNYEAQ in the germline V gene. This CDR3 is built from 15 residues. Trimming removed 1 base at V and 3 bases at J, with 13 bases between. DNA of the CDR3: TGTGCCAGCAGCTTAGGAGCTAGCGCAAGCTACGAGCAGTACTTC. It codes for CASSLGASASYEQYF.

The chain couples TRBV4-1 to TRBJ1-2; 8 positions match TRBD1. There are 16 residues in the CDR3. The V gene's germline CDR1 is MGHRA and CDR2 YSYEKL. The junction had 4 bases not matched to a gene; V was cut back by 1 base and J by 0 bases. The DNA for the CDR3 is TGCGCCAGCAGCCAAGTCCGGACAGGGTCTAACTATGGCTACACCTTC. Encoded protein: CASSQVRTGSNYGYTF.

This clone was observed a handful of times. This chain joins TRBV5-1 and TRBJ2-7; D is undetermined. Looked up from germline, CDR1 is SGHRS and CDR2 is YFSETQ. Deletions cut 3 bases from V and 0 bases from J, with 13 bases between. The CDR3 covers 15 residues. The CDR3, as DNA: TGCGCCAGCAGCTACGGTGGGGTGATCTCCTACGAGCAGTACTTC. It codes for CASSYGGVISYEQYF.

The chain uses TRBV5-6 and TRBJ1-2; D is possibly TRBD1 (6 bases). Trimming pared 3 bases from V and 0 bases from J, leaving 12 bases between. This CDR3 is 15 amino acids long. Germline-derived CDR1 and CDR2 are SGHDT and YYEEEE. The CDR3 DNA reads TGTGCCAGCAGCTCGACCTACAGGGCTAACTATGGCTACACCTTC. Its protein is CASSSTYRANYGYTF.

The table lists this clone with a few counts. J is TRBJ2-2 and V is TRBV7-2; no firm D call. The CDR3 sequence is 11 residues long. Germline lookup yields CDR1 SGHTA and CDR2 FQGNSA. Between the trimmed V and J ends, which lost 5 bases and 8 bases, there was a span of 6 bases. The CDR3 sequence: CASSPYGELFF. CDR3 DNA: TGTGCCAGCAGCCCATATGGGGAGCTGTTTTTT.

This clone has just a few counts. The chain combines TRBV4-1 with TRBJ2-1; tentatively, D is TRBD1 or TRBD2 (5 bases each). Germline CDR1 reads MGHRA; CDR2 reads YSYEKL. The CDR3 extends over 13 amino acids. Between the trimmed V and J ends, which lost 0 bases and 13 bases, there was a span of 13 bases. CDR3 sequence (DNA): TGCGCCAGCAGCCAAGATAAAATGAGGGACCAGTTCTTC. Translation gives CASSQDKMRDQFF.

This chain joins TRBV11-1 and TRBJ2-3; 10 bases are shared with TRBD1. Trimming cost V 2 bases and J 4 bases; bases outside gene matches: 6. Germline-derived CDR1 and CDR2 are SGHAT and FQDESV (reference sequence). CDR3 length equals 16 residues. The CDR3 sequence is CASSLSRDRGSDTQYF. The CDR3 DNA reads TGTGCCAGCAGCTTATCCCGGGACAGGGGATCAGATACGCAGTATTTT.

The chain employs TRBV29-1 and TRBJ2-7; possibly TRBD2 for D (5 bases). Germline V gene lookup returns CDR1 SQVTM and CDR2 ANQGSEA. The length of the CDR3 is 11 residues. V lost 5 bases, J lost 3 bases, and 8 bases lay in between. For the CDR3, the DNA is TGCAGCGTTAGGGAGCACTACGAGCAGTACTTC. Translation: CSVREHYEQYF.

This clone was found a few times. The rearrangement links TRBV7-3 to TRBJ2-1; no definite D call. The V and J ends lost 2 bases and 5 bases respectively, with 10 bases between them. CDR3 length: 14 residues. The germline gives CDR1 SGHTA, CDR2 FQGTGA. CDR3 in DNA: TGTGCCAGCAGCTTAGGGCAGCAGGACAATGAGCAGTTCTTC. Its translation: CASSLGQQDNEQFF.

This clone was observed a handful of times. J is TRBJ1-2 and V is TRBV7-9, with 11 bases matching TRBD1. Germline V gene data show CDR1 as SEHNR and CDR2 as FQNEAQ (reference sequence). This CDR3 is 12 amino acids long. V was pared by 5 bases and J by 11 bases, with 4 bases of the junction left unmatched. CDR3 protein: CASSVGDRGYTF. CDR3 DNA: TGTGCCAGCAGCGTTGGGGACAGGGGGTACACCTTC.

In its sample, this clone was seen a few times. The chain uses TRBV6-6 and TRBJ2-5; D might be TRBD2 (6 bases). V was shortened by 2 bases and J by 2 bases, with 12 bases between the two germline ends. Germline CDR1 reads MNHNY; CDR2 reads SVGAGI (reference sequence). The CDR3 extends over 15 amino acids. The CDR3 reads CASSYVTRGQETQYF. The CDR3 region has the DNA TGTGCCAGCAGTTACGTGACTAGGGGACAAGAGACCCAGTACTTC.

Worth noting for this clone: A junction end diverges from the germline sequence, so it may reflect a read error. The chain has TRBV7-7 and TRBJ2-7; 9 bases align to TRBD1. The CDR3 is 14 residues long. CDR1 and CDR2 from the germline V gene are SSHAT and FNYEAQ (reference sequence). CDR3 sequence reads: CASSLDRGSNKQYF. The CDR3 DNA follows: TGTGCTAGCAGCTTAGACAGGGGGTCCAACAAGCAGTACTTC.

A note on this clone: The junction differs from germline at one of its ends, possibly a read error. The chain couples TRBV6-1 to TRBJ2-5; D unresolved. The germline gives CDR1 MNHNS, CDR2 SASEGT. The CDR3 contains 11 residues. The CDR3 loop reads CAISELGTQYF. The CDR3 coding sequence is TGTGCCATCAGTGAATTGGGGACCCAGTACTTC.

This clone has more than one count but fewer than ten. V gene TRBV27 combines with J gene TRBJ2-7; perhaps TRBD2 as D (5 bases). The V end was cut by 6 bases, the J end by 9 bases, with 12 bases between. Germline V gene lookup returns CDR1 MNHEY and CDR2 SMNVEV (reference sequence). This CDR3 comprises 11 residues. The CDR3 DNA sequence: TGTGCCAGCAGCCGGAGGAGTGGGCAGTACTTC. This codes for CASSRRSGQYF.

The genes are TRBV4-3 and TRBJ2-3, with 12 bases that match TRBD2. The germline V gene has CDR1 LGHNA and CDR2 YSLEER. V lost 4 bases to trimming and J lost 3 bases; unmatched junction nucleotides: 11. The CDR3 totals 18 residues. The CDR3 DNA is TGCGCCAGCAGCCCGGACACTAGCGGGAGGTGGGAGACAGATACGCAGTATTTT. Encoded protein: CASSPDTSGRWETDTQYF.

This clone turned up a few times. The V call is TRBV30, the J call TRBJ2-1, with 8 bases matching TRBD1. Trimming removed 3 bases from V and 4 bases from J; junction bases left unmatched: 8. The CDR3 covers 15 residues. CDR1 GTSNPN and CDR2 SVGIG come from the germline V gene (reference sequence). CDR3 amino acids: CAWSTDRGSYNEQFF. CDR3 sequence (DNA): TGTGCCTGGAGCACAGACAGGGGAAGTTACAATGAGCAGTTCTTC.

This rearrangement joins TRBV28 to TRBJ2-1; TRBD1 matches 8 bases. V gave up 7 bases and J gave up 3 bases; unmatched junction bases: 2. The CDR3 is 13 residues long. CDR1 MDHEN and CDR2 SYDVKM come from the germline V gene. This chain's CDR3 is CASTRGHYNEQFF. In DNA, the CDR3 is TGTGCCAGCACCAGGGGGCACTACAATGAGCAGTTCTTC.

This clone has only a few counts. The chain is built from TRBV7-2 and TRBJ2-7; D perhaps matches TRBD1 (5 bases). CDR3 length equals 14 residues. The ends were cut back, 3 bases at V and 4 bases at J, with 13 bases in the middle. Germline CDR1 SGHTA, CDR2 FQGNSA. The CDR3 region has the DNA TGTGCCAGCAGCTTTGACAGTAGGAATTACGAGCAGTACTTC. It codes for CASSFDSRNYEQYF.

This clone was seen a few times. The V and J genes are TRBV29-1 and TRBJ1-4; the D is unclear. This CDR3 is built from 14 residues. Germline V CDR1 and CDR2: SQVTM, ANQGSEA. V lost 5 bases and J lost 3, with 13 bases in between. The CDR3 region is CSVRHSEANEKLFF. CDR3 sequence (DNA): TGCAGCGTTCGTCACTCGGAGGCTAATGAAAAACTGTTTTTT.